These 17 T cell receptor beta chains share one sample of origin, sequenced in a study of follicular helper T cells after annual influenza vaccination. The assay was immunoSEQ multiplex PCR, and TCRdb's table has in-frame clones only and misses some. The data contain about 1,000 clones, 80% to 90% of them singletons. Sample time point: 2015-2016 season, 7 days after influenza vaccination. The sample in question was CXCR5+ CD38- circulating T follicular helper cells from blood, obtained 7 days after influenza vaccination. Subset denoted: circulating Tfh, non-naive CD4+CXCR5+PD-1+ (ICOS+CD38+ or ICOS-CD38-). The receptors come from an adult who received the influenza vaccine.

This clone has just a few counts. Written as DNA, the CDR3 is TGTGCCTGGAGTAGGGGGCAGCCGGACACTGAAGCTTTCTTT. Translated: CAWSRGQPDTEAFF. The chain uses TRBV30 and TRBJ1-1, with 7 bases lining up with TRBD1. The CDR3 length is 14 residues. The J segment lost 3 bases and the V segment lost 2 bases, leaving 6 bases of the junction unmatched. CDR1 and CDR2 from the germline V gene are GTSNPN and SVGIG (reference sequence).

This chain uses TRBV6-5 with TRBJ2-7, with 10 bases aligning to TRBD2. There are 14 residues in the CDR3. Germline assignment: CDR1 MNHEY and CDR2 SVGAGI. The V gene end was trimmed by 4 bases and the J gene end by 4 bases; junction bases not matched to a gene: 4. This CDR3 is CASSSSGGGYEQYF. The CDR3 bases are TGTGCCAGCAGTTCTAGCGGGGGTGGTTACGAGCAGTACTTC.

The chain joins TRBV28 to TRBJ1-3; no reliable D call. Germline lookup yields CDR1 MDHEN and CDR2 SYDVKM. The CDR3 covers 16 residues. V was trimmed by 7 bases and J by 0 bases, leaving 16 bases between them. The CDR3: CASNIWGDNSGNTIYF. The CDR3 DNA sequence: TGTGCCAGCAACATCTGGGGTGACAACTCTGGAAACACCATATATTTT.

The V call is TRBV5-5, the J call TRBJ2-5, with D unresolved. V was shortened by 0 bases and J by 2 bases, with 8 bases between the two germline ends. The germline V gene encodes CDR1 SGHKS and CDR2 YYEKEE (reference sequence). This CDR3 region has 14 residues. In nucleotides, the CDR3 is TGTGCCAGCAGCTTGGTTTGGGGACAAGAGACCCAGTACTTC. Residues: CASSLVWGQETQYF.

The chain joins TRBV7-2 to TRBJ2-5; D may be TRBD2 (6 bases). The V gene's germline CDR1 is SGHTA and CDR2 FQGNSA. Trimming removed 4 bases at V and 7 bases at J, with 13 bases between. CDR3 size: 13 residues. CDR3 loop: CASSWSGTATQYF. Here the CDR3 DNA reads TGTGCCAGCAGCTGGTCCGGGACTGCGACCCAGTACTTC.

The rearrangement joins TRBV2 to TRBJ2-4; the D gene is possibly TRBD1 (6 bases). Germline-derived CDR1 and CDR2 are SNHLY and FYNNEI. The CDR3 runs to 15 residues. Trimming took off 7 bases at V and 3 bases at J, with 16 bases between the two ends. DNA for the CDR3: TGTGCCAGCAACTTAAGACAGGACCTCAAAAACATTCAGTACTTC. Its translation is CASNLRQDLKNIQYF.

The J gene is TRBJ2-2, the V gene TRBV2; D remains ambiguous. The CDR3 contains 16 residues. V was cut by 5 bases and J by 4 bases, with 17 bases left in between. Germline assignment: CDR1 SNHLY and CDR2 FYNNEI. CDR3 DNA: TGTGCCAGCAGTTTAAGTCGGCAATTGAGCACCGGGGAGCTGTTTTTT. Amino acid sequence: CASSLSRQLSTGELFF.

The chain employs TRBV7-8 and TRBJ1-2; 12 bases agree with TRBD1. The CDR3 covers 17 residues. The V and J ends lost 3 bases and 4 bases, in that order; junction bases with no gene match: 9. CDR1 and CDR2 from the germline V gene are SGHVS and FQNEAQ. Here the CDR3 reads CASSFGTGGAGGYGYTF. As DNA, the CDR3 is TGTGCCAGCAGCTTCGGGACAGGGGGCGCCGGGGGCTATGGCTACACCTTC.

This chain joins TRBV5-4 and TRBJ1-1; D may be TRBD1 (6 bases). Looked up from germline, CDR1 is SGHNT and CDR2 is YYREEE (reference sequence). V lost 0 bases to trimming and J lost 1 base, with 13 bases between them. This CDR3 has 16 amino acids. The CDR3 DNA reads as TGTGCCAGCAGCTTGGGAGGTACAGGGACGAACACTGAAGCTTTCTTT. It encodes CASSLGGTGTNTEAFF.

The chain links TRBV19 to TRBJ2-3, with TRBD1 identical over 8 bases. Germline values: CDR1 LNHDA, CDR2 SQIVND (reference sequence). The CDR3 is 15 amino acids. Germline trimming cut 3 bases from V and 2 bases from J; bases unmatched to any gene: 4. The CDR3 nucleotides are TGTGCCAGTAGTATTGGACAGGGCTTCACAGATACGCAGTATTTT. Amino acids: CASSIGQGFTDTQYF.

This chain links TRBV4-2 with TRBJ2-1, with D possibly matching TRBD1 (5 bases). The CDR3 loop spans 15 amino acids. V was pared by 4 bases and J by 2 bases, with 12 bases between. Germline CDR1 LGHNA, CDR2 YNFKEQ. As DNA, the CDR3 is TGTGCCAGCAGCCGAGAAGGGGTCCCCTACAATGAGCAGTTCTTC. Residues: CASSREGVPYNEQFF.

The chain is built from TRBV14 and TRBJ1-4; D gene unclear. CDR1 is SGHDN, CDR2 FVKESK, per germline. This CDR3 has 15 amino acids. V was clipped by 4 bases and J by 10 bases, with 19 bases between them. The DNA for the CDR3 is TGTGCCAGCAGCCCCGCCGGATTCCGGGGAGGAAAACTGTTTTTT. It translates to CASSPAGFRGGKLFF.

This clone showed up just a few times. The CDR3 nucleotides are TGTGCCACCGGAACGGGGGGCACCTACGAGCAGTACTTC. It is translated as CATGTGGTYEQYF. V usage is TRBV2 and J usage is TRBJ2-7; D might be TRBD2 (7 bases). The CDR3 covers 13 residues. In germline, CDR1 is SNHLY, CDR2 FYNNEI. Trimming took off 10 bases at V and 2 bases at J, with 15 bases between the two ends.

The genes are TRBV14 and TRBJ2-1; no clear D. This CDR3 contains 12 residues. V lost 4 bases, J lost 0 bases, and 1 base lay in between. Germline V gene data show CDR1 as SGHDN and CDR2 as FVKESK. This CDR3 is CASSLSYNEQFF. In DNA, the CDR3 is TGTGCCAGCAGCCTCTCCTACAATGAGCAGTTCTTC.

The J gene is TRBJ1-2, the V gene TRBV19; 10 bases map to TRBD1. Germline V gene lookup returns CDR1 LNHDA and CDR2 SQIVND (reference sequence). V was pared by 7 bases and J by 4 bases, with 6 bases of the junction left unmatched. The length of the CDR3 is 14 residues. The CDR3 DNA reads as TGTGCCAGTACCCCGACAGGGGGCAGCTATGGCTACACCTTC. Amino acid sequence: CASTPTGGSYGYTF.

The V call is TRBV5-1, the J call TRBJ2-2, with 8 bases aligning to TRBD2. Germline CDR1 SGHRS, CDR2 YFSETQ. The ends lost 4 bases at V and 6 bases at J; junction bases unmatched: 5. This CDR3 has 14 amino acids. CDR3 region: CASSTGLAPGELFF. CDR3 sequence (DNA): TGCGCCAGCAGCACAGGACTAGCCCCCGGGGAGCTGTTTTTT.

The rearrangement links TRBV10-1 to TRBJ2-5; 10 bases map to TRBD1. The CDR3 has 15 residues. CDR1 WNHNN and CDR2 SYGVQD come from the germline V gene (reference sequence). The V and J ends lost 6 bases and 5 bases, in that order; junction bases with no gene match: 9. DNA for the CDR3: TGCGCCAGCAGCACTGGGACAGGGGACGGGGAGACCCAGTACTTC. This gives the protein CASSTGTGDGETQYF.